What follows are 13 T cell receptor beta chains derived from one specimen sequenced in a study of human T cells and chemical hapten exposure. Time point specified: patch test 2, 6 weeks after DPC sensitization. Treatment noted: therapeutic diphenylcyclopropenone sensitization with weekly scalp DPC. MiXCR was run by TCRdb on the RACE reads, yielding one entry per CDR3 protein. The sample holds approximately 110,000 distinct CDR3 sequences; less than 10% are singletons and the top ten take 3% to 3.5%. Sequencing was performed on whole blood, taken in connection with sensitization to the hapten diphenylcyclopropenone (DPC). Every receptor here comes from a woman aged 40-49 years with alopecia areata. Some clones in this sample may be carry-over from other donors' samples.

The chain employs TRBV4-3 and TRBJ2-1; D unclear. Trimming took off 0 bases at V and 2 bases at J, with 8 bases between the two ends. Germline V gives CDR1 LGHNA, CDR2 YSLEER. The CDR3 is 15 amino acids. CDR3 DNA: TGCGCCAGCAGCCAAGATAAAAGCGCCTACAATGAGCAGTTCTTC. Translating gives CASSQDKSAYNEQFF.

This clonotype has a handful of counts. The J gene is TRBJ1-2, the V gene TRBV3-1; a possible D gene is TRBD1 (5 bases). The CDR3 is 15 residues long. The V gene's germline CDR1 is LGHDT and CDR2 YNNKEL (reference sequence). V was trimmed by 0 bases and J by 4 bases, leaving 12 bases between them. The CDR3 is CASSQEGGVAYGYTF. The CDR3 DNA reads as TGTGCCAGCAGCCAAGAAGGAGGGGTCGCCTATGGCTACACCTTC.

This clonotype has at least ten counts. V and J are TRBV6-2 or TRBV6-3 and TRBJ2-3; D is possibly TRBD1 (5 bases). The CDR3 runs 14 residues. The V end was cut by 8 bases, the J end by 2 bases, with 14 bases between. Germline CDR1 is MNHEY and CDR2 is SVGEGT. CDR3 loop: CASGAYRVTDTQYF. For the CDR3, the DNA is TGTGCCAGCGGGGCGTACAGAGTCACAGATACGCAGTATTTT.

The V and J genes are TRBV20-1 and TRBJ2-1, with 8 bases identical to TRBD1. V was pared by 6 bases and J by 0 bases, with 1 base of the junction left unmatched. The CDR3 spans 13 residues. Looked up from germline, CDR1 is DFQATT and CDR2 is SNEGSKA (reference sequence). The CDR3 sequence: CSAGQGSYNEQFF. The CDR3 bases are TGCAGTGCCGGACAGGGCTCCTACAATGAGCAGTTCTTC.

This clonotype was seen many times. V gene TRBV10-3 combines with J gene TRBJ2-5, with D unclear. Trimming pared 4 bases from V and 9 bases from J, leaving 12 bases between. Per germline, CDR1 ENHRY and CDR2 SYGVKD. This CDR3 has 12 amino acids. CDR3 loop: CAISVDRLPQYF. CDR3 DNA sequence: TGTGCCATCAGTGTAGACCGCCTACCCCAGTACTTC.

A few counts support this clonotype. The chain joins TRBV11-3 to TRBJ2-4; the match to TRBD2 covers 8 bases. V lost 4 bases and J lost 6; bases outside the gene matches: 11. Germline V lookup: CDR1 SGHNT, CDR2 YENEEA. The CDR3 loop spans 16 amino acids. CDR3 coding DNA: TGTGCCAGCAGCTCGGGAGCAGTTAGCGGGGCAAACATTCAGTACTTC. This codes for CASSSGAVSGANIQYF.

This clonotype was detected many times. The V and J genes are TRBV20-1 and TRBJ2-7; TRBD1 agrees at 7 bases. This CDR3 spans 13 amino acids. Looked up from germline, CDR1 is DFQATT and CDR2 is SNEGSKA (reference sequence). The V segment lost 3 bases and the J segment 2 bases; nucleotides outside the gene matches: 4. CDR3 residues: CSASGGQTYEQYF. CDR3 DNA sequence: TGCAGTGCTAGTGGGGGACAGACCTACGAGCAGTACTTC.

This clonotype was seen many times. The rearrangement links TRBV7-2 to TRBJ1-4, with D tentatively TRBD1 (5 bases). The CDR3 loop spans 16 amino acids. The V gene lost 0 bases and the J gene lost 1 base, with 9 bases spanning the gap. From germline, CDR1 is SGHTA and CDR2 FQGNSA. CDR3 sequence: CASSLAGGRTNEKLFF. Here the CDR3 DNA reads TGTGCCAGCAGCTTAGCGGGGGGGAGAACTAATGAAAAACTGTTTTTT.

This clonotype was seen just once. The chain is built from TRBV7-3 and TRBJ2-3; TRBD2 aligns across 8 bases. V shed 5 bases, J shed 4 bases, and the junction held 5 bases outside the gene matches. CDR3 size: 14 residues. From germline, CDR1 is SGHTA and CDR2 FQGTGA. The CDR3 sequence is CASSRSGGSDTQYF. The CDR3, as DNA: TGTGCCAGCAGCCGGAGCGGGGGCTCAGATACGCAGTATTTT.

This clonotype has just a few counts. The chain links TRBV5-6 to TRBJ2-5, with 8 bases fitting TRBD1. The junction had 10 bases not matched to a gene; V was cut back by 2 bases and J by 1 base. The CDR3 is 17 residues long. Per the germline V gene, CDR1 is SGHDT and CDR2 is YYEEEE. The DNA of the CDR3 is TGTGCCAGCAGCTTCCAACGAACAGGGGGGATCCAAGAGACCCAGTACTTC. Its protein is CASSFQRTGGIQETQYF.

This clonotype was counted at least ten times. The J gene is TRBJ2-7, the V gene TRBV6-2 or TRBV6-3; D gene ambiguous. Germline values: CDR1 MNHEY, CDR2 SVGEGT. V was clipped by 5 bases and J by 3 bases, with 11 bases between them. There are 13 residues in the CDR3. CDR3 nucleotides: TGTGCCAGCAGTAGGGAAACGGGCTACGAGCAGTACTTC. Protein sequence: CASSRETGYEQYF.

In this sample, this clonotype turned up a few times. The V gene is TRBV12-3 or TRBV12-4, the J gene TRBJ2-4; D unresolved. Trimming shortened V by 8 bases and J by 6 bases, and 14 bases separated the two germline ends. The CDR3 sequence is 13 residues long. In DNA, the CDR3 is TGTGCCAGCCTATGGGGTCCCGGAAACATTCAGTACTTC. This sequence encodes CASLWGPGNIQYF.

This chain connects TRBV4-2 to TRBJ2-7; D perhaps matches TRBD2 (6 bases). The CDR3 has 17 amino acids. CDR1 LGHNA and CDR2 YNFKEQ come from the germline V gene. V lost 1 base and J lost 2, with 18 bases in between. CDR3 in amino acids: CASSQGQERAGPYEQYF. The CDR3 DNA reads as TGTGCCAGCAGCCAAGGGCAGGAGCGGGCGGGGCCCTACGAGCAGTACTTC.